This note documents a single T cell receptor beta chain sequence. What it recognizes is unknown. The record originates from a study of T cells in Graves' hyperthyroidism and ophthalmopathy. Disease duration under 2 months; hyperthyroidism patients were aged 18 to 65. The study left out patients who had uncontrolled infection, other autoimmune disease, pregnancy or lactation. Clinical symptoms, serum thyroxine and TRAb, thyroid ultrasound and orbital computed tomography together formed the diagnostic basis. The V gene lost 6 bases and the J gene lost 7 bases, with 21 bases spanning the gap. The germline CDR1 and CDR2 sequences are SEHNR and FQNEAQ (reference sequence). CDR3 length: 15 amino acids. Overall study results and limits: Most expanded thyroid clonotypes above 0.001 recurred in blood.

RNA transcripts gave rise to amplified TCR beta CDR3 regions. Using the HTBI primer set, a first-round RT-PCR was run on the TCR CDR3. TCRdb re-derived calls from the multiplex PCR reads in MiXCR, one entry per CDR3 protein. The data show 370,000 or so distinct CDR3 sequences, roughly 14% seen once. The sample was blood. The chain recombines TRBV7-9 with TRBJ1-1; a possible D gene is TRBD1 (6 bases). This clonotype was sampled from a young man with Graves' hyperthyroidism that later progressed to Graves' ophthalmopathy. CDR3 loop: CASSHRDWSPDEAFF. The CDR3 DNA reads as TGTGCCAGCAGTCACAGGGACTGGTCCCCCGATGAAGCTTTCTTT.